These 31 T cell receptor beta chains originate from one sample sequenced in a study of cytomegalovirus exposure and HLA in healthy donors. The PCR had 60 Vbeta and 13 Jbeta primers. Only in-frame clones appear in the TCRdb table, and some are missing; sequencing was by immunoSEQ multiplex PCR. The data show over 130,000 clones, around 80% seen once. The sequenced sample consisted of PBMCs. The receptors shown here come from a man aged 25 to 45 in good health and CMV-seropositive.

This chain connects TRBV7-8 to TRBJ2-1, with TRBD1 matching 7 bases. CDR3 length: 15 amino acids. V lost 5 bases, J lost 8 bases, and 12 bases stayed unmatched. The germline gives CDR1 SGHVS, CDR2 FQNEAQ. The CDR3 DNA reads TGTGCCAGCAGCAAACCTACAGGGGCGGAGTATGAGCAGTTCTTC. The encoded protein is CASSKPTGAEYEQFF.

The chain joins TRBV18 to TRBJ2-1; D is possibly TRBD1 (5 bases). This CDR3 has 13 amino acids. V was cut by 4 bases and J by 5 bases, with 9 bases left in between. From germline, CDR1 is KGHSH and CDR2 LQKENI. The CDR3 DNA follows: TGTGCCAGCTCACAGGGGTTGGACAATGAGCAGTTCTTC. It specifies CASSQGLDNEQFF.

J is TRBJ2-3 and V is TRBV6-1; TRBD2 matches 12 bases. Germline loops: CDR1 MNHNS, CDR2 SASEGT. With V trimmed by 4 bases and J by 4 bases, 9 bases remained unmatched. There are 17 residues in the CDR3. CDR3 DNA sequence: TGTGCCAGCAGTGCGGATCGGACTAGCGGGGTGTCAGATACGCAGTATTTT. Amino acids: CASSADRTSGVSDTQYF.

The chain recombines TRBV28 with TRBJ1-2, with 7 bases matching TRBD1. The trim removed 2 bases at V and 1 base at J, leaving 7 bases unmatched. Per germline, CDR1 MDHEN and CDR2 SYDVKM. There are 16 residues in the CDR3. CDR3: CASSLGGQLLNYGYTF. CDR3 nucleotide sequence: TGTGCCAGCAGTTTAGGGGGACAGCTTCTTAACTATGGCTACACCTTC.

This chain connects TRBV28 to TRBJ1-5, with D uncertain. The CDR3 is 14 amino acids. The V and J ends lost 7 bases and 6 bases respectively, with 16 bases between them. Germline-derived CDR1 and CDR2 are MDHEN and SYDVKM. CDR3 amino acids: CASKVRRESQPQHF. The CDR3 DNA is TGTGCCAGCAAGGTCCGGAGGGAGAGTCAGCCCCAGCATTTT.

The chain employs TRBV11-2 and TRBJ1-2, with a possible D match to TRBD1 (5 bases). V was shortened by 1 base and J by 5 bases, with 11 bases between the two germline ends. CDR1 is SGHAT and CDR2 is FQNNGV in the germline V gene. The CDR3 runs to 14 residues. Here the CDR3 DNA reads TGTGCCAGCAGCTTAGTCGGCAGGGATTATGGCTACACCTTC. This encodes CASSLVGRDYGYTF.

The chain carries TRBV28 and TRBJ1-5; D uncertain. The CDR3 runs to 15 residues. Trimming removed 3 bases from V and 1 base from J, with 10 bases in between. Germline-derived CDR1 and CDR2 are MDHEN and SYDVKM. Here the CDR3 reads CASSLTDYSNQPQHF. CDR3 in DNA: TGTGCCAGCAGTTTGACGGACTACAGCAATCAGCCCCAGCATTTT.

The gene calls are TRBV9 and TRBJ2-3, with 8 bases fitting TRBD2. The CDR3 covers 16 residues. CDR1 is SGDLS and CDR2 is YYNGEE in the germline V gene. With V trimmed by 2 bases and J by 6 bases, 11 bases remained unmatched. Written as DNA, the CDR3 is TGTGCCAGCAGCGTCATACTCGGGGGGGCCGGTGATACGCAGTATTTT. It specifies CASSVILGGAGDTQYF.

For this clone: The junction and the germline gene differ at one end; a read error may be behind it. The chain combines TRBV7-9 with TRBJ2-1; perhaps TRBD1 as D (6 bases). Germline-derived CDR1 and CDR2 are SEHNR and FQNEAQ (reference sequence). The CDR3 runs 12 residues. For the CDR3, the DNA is TGTTCCAGCAGCTTACAGGGTAGTGAGCAGTTCTTC. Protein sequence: CSSSLQGSEQFF.

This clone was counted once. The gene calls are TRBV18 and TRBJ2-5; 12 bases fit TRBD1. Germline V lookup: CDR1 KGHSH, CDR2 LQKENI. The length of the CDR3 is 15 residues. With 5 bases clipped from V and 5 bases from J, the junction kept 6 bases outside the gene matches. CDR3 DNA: TGTGCCAGCTCAGCGGGACAGGGGGCGATTGAGACCCAGTACTTC. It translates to CASSAGQGAIETQYF.

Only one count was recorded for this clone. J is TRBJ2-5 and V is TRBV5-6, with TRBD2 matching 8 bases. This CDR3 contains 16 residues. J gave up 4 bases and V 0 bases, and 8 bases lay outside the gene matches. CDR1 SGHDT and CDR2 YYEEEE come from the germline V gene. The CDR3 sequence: CASSLALAVETETQYF. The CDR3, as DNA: TGTGCCAGCAGCTTGGCACTAGCGGTGGAGACAGAGACCCAGTACTTC.

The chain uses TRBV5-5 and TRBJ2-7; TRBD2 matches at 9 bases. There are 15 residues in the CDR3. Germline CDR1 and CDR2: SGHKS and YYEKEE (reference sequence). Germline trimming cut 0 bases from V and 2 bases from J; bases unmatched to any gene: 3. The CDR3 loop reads CASSLVASGAYEQYF. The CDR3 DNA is TGTGCCAGCAGCTTGGTGGCTAGCGGGGCCTACGAGCAGTACTTC.

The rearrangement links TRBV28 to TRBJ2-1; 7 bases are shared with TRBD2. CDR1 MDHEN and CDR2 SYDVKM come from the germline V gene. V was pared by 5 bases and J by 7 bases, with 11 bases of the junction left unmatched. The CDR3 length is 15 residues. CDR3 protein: CASSLRLGGWNEQFF. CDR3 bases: TGTGCCAGCAGTCTCCGCTTGGGGGGGTGGAATGAGCAGTTCTTC.

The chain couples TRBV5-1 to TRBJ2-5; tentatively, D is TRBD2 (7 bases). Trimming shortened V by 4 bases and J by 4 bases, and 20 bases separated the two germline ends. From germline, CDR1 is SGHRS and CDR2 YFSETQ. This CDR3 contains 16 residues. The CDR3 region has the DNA TGCGCCAGCAGCGTAGAGGGGGGGGCAAGAGGAGAGACCCAGTACTTC. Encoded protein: CASSVEGGARGETQYF.

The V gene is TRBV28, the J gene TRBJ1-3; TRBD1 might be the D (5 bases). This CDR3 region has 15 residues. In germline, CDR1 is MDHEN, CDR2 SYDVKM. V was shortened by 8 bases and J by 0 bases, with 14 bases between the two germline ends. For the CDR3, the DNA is TGTGCCAGCGGCAACAGGTTGGGCTCTGGAAACACCATATATTTT. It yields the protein CASGNRLGSGNTIYF.

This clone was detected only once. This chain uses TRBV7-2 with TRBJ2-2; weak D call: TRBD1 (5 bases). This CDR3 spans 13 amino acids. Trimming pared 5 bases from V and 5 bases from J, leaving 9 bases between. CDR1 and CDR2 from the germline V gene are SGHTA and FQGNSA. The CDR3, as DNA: TGTGCCAGCAGCAACCACAGGACCGGGGAGCTGTTTTTT. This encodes CASSNHRTGELFF. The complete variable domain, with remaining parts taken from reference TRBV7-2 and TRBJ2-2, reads GAGVSQSPSNKVTEKGKDVELRCDPISGHTALYWYRQSLGQGLEFLIYFQGNSAPDKSGLPSDRFSAERTGGSVSTLTIQRTQQEDSAVYLCASSNHRTGELFFGEGSRLTVL.

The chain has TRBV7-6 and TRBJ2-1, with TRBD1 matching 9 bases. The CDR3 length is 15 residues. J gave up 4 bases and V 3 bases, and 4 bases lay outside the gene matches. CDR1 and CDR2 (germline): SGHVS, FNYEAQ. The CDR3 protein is CASSFDRGWYNEQFF. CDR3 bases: TGTGCCAGCAGCTTCGACAGGGGGTGGTACAATGAGCAGTTCTTC.

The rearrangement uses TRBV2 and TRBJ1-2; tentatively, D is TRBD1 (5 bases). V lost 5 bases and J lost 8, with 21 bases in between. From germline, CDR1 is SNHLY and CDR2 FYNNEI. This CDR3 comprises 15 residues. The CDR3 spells CASSYQGVPYEGYTF. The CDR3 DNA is TGTGCCAGCAGTTACCAGGGTGTGCCATATGAGGGCTACACCTTC.

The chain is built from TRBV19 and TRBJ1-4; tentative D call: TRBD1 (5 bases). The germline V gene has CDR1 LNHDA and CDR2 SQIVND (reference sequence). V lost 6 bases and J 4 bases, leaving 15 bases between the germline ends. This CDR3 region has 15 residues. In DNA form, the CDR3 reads TGTGCCAGTAGCTACGTAGATCAGGGTAATGAAAAACTGTTTTTT. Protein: CASSYVDQGNEKLFF.

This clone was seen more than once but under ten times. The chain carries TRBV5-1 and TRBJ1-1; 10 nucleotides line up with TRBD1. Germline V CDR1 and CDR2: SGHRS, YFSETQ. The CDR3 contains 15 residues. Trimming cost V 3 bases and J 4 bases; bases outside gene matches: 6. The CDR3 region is CASSSRQGASTEAFF. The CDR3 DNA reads TGCGCCAGCAGCTCCCGACAGGGGGCGAGCACTGAAGCTTTCTTT.

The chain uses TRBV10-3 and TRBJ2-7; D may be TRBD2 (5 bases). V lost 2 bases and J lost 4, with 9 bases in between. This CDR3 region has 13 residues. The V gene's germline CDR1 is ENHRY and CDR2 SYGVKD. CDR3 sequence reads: CAISESRGYEQYF. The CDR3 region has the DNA TGTGCCATCAGTGAGAGCAGAGGGTACGAGCAGTACTTC.

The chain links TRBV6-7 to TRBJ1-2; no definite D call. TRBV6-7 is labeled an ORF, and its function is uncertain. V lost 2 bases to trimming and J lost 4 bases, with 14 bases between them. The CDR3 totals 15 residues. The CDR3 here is CASSYGWRWCYGYTF. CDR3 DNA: TGTGCCAGCAGTTACGGATGGAGATGGTGCTATGGCTACACCTTC.

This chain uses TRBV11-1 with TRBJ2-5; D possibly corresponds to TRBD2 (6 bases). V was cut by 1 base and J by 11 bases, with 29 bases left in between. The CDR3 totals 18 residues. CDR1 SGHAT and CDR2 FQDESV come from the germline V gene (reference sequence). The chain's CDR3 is CASSLVEVLTGAVGEQYF. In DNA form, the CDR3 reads TGTGCCAGCAGCTTAGTTGAGGTTCTAACGGGAGCGGTGGGTGAGCAGTACTTC.

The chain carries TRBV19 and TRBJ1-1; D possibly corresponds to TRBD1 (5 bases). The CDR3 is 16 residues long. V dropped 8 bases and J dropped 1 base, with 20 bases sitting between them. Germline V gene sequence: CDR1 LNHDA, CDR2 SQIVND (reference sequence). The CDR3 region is CASSSFRAGQNTEAFF. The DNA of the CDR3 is TGTGCCAGTTCATCTTTCAGGGCAGGGCAGAACACTGAAGCTTTCTTT.

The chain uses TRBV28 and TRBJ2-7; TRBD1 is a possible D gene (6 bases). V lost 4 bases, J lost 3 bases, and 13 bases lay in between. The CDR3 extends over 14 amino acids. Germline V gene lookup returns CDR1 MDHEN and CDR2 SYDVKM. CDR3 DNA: TGTGCCAGCAGTTCCCCGGGCAGGGGCTACGAGCAGTACTTC. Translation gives CASSSPGRGYEQYF.

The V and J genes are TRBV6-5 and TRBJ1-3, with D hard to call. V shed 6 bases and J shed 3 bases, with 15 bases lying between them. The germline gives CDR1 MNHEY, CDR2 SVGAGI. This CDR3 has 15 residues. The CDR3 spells CASRGWELGGNTIYF. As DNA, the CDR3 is TGTGCCAGCAGGGGGTGGGAGCTAGGTGGAAACACCATATATTTT.

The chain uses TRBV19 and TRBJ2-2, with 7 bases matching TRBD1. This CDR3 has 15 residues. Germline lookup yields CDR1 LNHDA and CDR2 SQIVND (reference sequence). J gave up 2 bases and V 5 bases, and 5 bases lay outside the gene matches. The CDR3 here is CASSARQGNTGELFF. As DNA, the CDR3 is TGTGCCAGTAGTGCTCGACAGGGAAACACCGGGGAGCTGTTTTTT.

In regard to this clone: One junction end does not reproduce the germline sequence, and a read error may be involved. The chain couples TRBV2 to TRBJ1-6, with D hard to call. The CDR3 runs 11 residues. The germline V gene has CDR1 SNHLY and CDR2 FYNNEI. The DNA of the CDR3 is TGTGCCAGCAGGGAAGGGCTTTCGCTCCACTTT. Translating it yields CASREGLSLHF.

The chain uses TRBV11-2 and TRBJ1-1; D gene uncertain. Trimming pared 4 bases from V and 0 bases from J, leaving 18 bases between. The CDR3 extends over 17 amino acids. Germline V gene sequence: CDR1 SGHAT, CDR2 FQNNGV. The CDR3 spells CASSSTILGGMNTEAFF. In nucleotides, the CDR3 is TGTGCCAGCAGCTCGACTATCCTCGGCGGGATGAACACTGAAGCTTTCTTT.

This chain's CDR3 is CASSPGLAGGLYNEQFF. As DNA, the CDR3 is TGTGCCAGCAGTCCTGGACTAGCGGGGGGCCTATACAATGAGCAGTTCTTC. The chain carries TRBV27 and TRBJ2-1; 14 bases are shared with TRBD2. Germline V gene data show CDR1 as MNHEY and CDR2 as SMNVEV (reference sequence). V was pared by 5 bases and J by 4 bases, with 7 bases of the junction left unmatched. The CDR3 contains 17 residues.

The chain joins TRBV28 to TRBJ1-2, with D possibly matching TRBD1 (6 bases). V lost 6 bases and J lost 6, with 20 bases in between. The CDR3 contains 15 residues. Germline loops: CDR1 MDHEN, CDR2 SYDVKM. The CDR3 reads CASRRLDRLVNGYTF. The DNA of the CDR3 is TGTGCCAGCAGACGGTTGGACAGATTAGTTAATGGCTACACCTTC.